The present entry profiles one T cell receptor beta chain with its context. Its antigen is unknown. Trimming stripped 1 base from V and 8 bases from J, with 5 bases between. This CDR3 comprises 10 residues. The germline CDR1 and CDR2 sequences are SQVTM and ANQGSEA. This record comes from a study of post-analysis software for immune sequencing data. Study-level results: The study found significantly lower normalized Chao1 diversity in multiple sclerosis patients than in controls. Among a few TRBV segments more frequent in patients than controls were TRBV5-6, TRBV5-1 and TRBV20-1.

Presence of unique molecular identifiers characterized the TCR beta cDNA libraries. Starting from about 1 to 10 million T cells, the study yielded 500,000 or so cDNA molecules. TCRdb passed the PCR reads through MiXCR, listing each CDR3 protein once. The repertoire consists of about 760,000 distinct CDR3 sequences, with roughly 27% occurring once and the leading ten covering around 0.6%. The gene calls are TRBV29-1 and TRBJ1-2; D call uncertain. This TCR came from a girl aged 5 to 17 with multiple sclerosis. Sequences were obtained from blood. This CDR3 is CSVEAGGYTF. The CDR3 nucleotides read TGCAGCGTTGAAGCGGGGGGCTACACCTTC.